One sample yielded the 21 T cell receptor beta chains listed below, sequenced in a study of shared clonotypes between healthy human individuals. CD45RO-negative cells were positively selected for CCR7, leaving out terminally differentiated effector memory CD45RA+ cells. Only in-frame clones appear in the TCRdb table, and some are missing; sequencing was by immunoSEQ multiplex PCR. In the table there are about 590,000 clones, around 95% of which are singletons. Sequencing used naive CD8+ T cells sorted from blood. The receptors were gathered from a woman in her twenties or thirties in good health.

The chain combines TRBV6-6 with TRBJ1-5, with D unclear. The CDR3 consists of 13 residues. V was shortened by 5 bases and J by 1 base, with 6 bases between the two germline ends. Germline CDR1 and CDR2: MNHNY and SVGAGI (reference sequence). CDR3 residues: CASSDGSNQPQHF. The CDR3 DNA follows: TGTGCCAGCAGTGACGGGAGCAATCAGCCCCAGCATTTT.

The chain employs TRBV5-1 and TRBJ1-2; D call uncertain. Germline V lookup: CDR1 SGHRS, CDR2 YFSETQ. V lost 0 bases and J lost 2, with 14 bases in between. The CDR3 contains 16 residues. The CDR3 spells CASSLAHPGENYGYTF. DNA of the CDR3: TGCGCCAGCAGCTTGGCCCACCCTGGGGAAAACTATGGCTACACCTTC.

CDR3 sequence: CASSQAGTRNTGELFF. CDR3 sequence (DNA): TGCGCCAGCAGCCAAGCCGGGACCCGAAACACCGGGGAGCTGTTTTTT. The gene calls are TRBV4-1 and TRBJ2-2; D possibly uses TRBD1 or TRBD2 (5 bases each). CDR1 and CDR2 from the germline V gene are MGHRA and YSYEKL. This CDR3 spans 16 amino acids. Trimming removed 1 base from V and 2 bases from J, with 11 bases in between.

This clone occurred once. The DNA for the CDR3 is TGTGCCAGCAGTATAGCGGGAGTCTACGAGCAGTACTTC. Its protein is CASSIAGVYEQYF. The V call is TRBV5-4, the J call TRBJ2-7; 9 nucleotides match TRBD2. CDR1 is SGHNT and CDR2 is YYREEE in the germline V gene (reference sequence). Germline trimming cut 5 bases from V and 3 bases from J; bases unmatched to any gene: 3. CDR3 length: 13 residues.

The J gene is TRBJ1-1, the V gene TRBV28; D unclear. The V end was cut by 3 bases, the J end by 4 bases, with 6 bases between. CDR1 and CDR2 from the germline V gene are MDHEN and SYDVKM. The CDR3 is 12 residues long. The DNA of the CDR3 is TGTGCCAGCAGTTTTGAGCTCACTGAAGCTTTCTTT. This translates into CASSFELTEAFF. The full variable domain, its missing parts supplied by reference TRBV28 and TRBJ1-1, is DVKVTQSSRYLVKRTGEKVFLECVQDMDHENMFWYRQDPGLGLRLIYFSYDVKMKEKGDIPEGYSVSREKKERFSLILESASTNQTSMYLCASSFELTEAFFGQGTRLTVV.

This clone was detected only once. The sample has other DNA sequences that encode this CDR3 too. The chain joins TRBV5-6 to TRBJ1-2, with no clear D. The CDR3 has 12 amino acids. V was cut by 1 base and J by 3 bases, with 4 bases left in between. CDR1 and CDR2 (germline): SGHDT, YYEEEE. CDR3 in DNA: TGTGCCAGCAGCTTGCTGGACTATGGCTACACCTTC. Translating it yields CASSLLDYGYTF.

The J gene is TRBJ1-1, the V gene TRBV28; a possible D gene is TRBD1 (5 bases). This CDR3 comprises 10 residues. Germline-derived CDR1 and CDR2 are MDHEN and SYDVKM. The ends were cut back, 5 bases at V and 11 bases at J, with 9 bases in the middle. Here the CDR3 reads CASSRGSAFF. CDR3 sequence (DNA): TGTGCCAGCAGTCGGGGCTCGGCTTTCTTT.

J is TRBJ2-2 and V is TRBV7-9; TRBD2 agrees at 9 bases. The CDR3 runs to 17 residues. The V and J ends lost 3 bases and 0 bases, in that order; junction bases with no gene match: 5. Germline V gene lookup returns CDR1 SEHNR and CDR2 FQNEAQ (reference sequence). The CDR3: CASSLPGTSPNTGELFF. Here the CDR3 DNA reads TGTGCCAGCAGCTTGCCCGGGACTAGCCCGAACACCGGGGAGCTGTTTTTT.

The chain combines TRBV27 with TRBJ2-3; D ambiguous. V dropped 2 bases and J dropped 2 bases, with 5 bases sitting between them. The germline V gene encodes CDR1 MNHEY and CDR2 SMNVEV (reference sequence). This CDR3 is 13 amino acids long. CDR3 region: CASSLGTTDTQYF. In DNA form, the CDR3 reads TGTGCCAGCAGTTTAGGTACCACAGATACGCAGTATTTT.

This clone was seen only once. The J gene is TRBJ2-1, the V gene TRBV7-8; 8 nucleotides align to TRBD2. Looked up from germline, CDR1 is SGHVS and CDR2 is FQNEAQ. The CDR3 has 16 amino acids. Losses at the gene ends were 5 bases for V and 7 bases for J; bases not matched to a gene: 13. The CDR3 here is CASSPEVGGGWNEQFF. As DNA, the CDR3 is TGTGCCAGCAGCCCCGAGGTCGGGGGGGGGTGGAATGAGCAGTTCTTC.

This chain connects TRBV27 to TRBJ2-3, with 10 bases aligning to TRBD1. The junction had 5 bases not matched to a gene; V was cut back by 4 bases and J by 13 bases. Germline CDR1 MNHEY, CDR2 SMNVEV (reference sequence). This CDR3 region has 12 residues. CDR3 region: CASSSGGQGEYF. DNA of the CDR3: TGTGCCAGCAGTTCTGGAGGACAGGGGGAGTATTTT.

The chain joins TRBV9 to TRBJ2-1, with TRBD2 identical over 16 bases. J lost 7 bases, V lost 1 base, and 11 bases had no gene match. The CDR3 is 19 amino acids. Germline V gene data show CDR1 as SGDLS and CDR2 as YYNGEE. In DNA form, the CDR3 reads TGTGCCAGCAGCGTAAGGGGACTAGCGGGAGGGCCTACGGTTAATGAGCAGTTCTTC. Residues: CASSVRGLAGGPTVNEQFF.

This rearrangement joins TRBV14 to TRBJ1-1, with no clear D. V lost 2 bases, J lost 3 bases, and 7 bases lay in between. This CDR3 spans 13 amino acids. Germline V gene data show CDR1 as SGHDN and CDR2 as FVKESK. The CDR3 region is CASSQPGYTEAFF. CDR3 nucleotide sequence: TGTGCCAGCAGCCAACCGGGGTACACTGAAGCTTTCTTT.

The chain joins TRBV5-1 to TRBJ2-3; possible D gene TRBD1, 5 bases. Trimming pared 3 bases from V and 2 bases from J, leaving 19 bases between. The CDR3 totals 17 residues. Germline values: CDR1 SGHRS, CDR2 YFSETQ. This CDR3 is CASSSNPAGLDTDTQYF. The CDR3 coding sequence is TGCGCCAGCAGCTCGAACCCCGCAGGGCTTGACACAGATACGCAGTATTTT.

V gene TRBV4-1 combines with J gene TRBJ1-3; D gene uncertain. Germline V gene lookup returns CDR1 MGHRA and CDR2 YSYEKL. The CDR3 totals 19 residues. V was trimmed by 0 bases and J by 0 bases, leaving 18 bases between them. CDR3 nucleotide sequence: TGCGCCAGCAGCCAAGATCCCCAACAGACTGGAACCTCTGGAAACACCATATATTTT. Encoded protein: CASSQDPQQTGTSGNTIYF.

The CDR3 here is CASSVADSPNYGYTF. Here the CDR3 DNA reads TGTGCCAGCAGCGTAGCGGACAGTCCTAACTATGGCTACACCTTC. The chain employs TRBV9 and TRBJ1-2, with TRBD1 as a possible D gene (6 bases). The CDR3 loop spans 15 amino acids. Trimming removed 0 bases at V and 0 bases at J, with 9 bases between. Germline assignment: CDR1 SGDLS and CDR2 YYNGEE.

This rearrangement joins TRBV6-1 to TRBJ1-2; 7 nucleotides agree with TRBD1. The germline gives CDR1 MNHNS, CDR2 SASEGT. Germline trimming cut 7 bases from V and 4 bases from J; bases unmatched to any gene: 6. CDR3 length: 13 amino acids. The CDR3, as DNA: TGTGCCAGCACGCCGGGACAGTTCTATGGCTACACCTTC. It codes for CASTPGQFYGYTF.

The rearrangement joins TRBV13 to TRBJ2-1; perhaps TRBD2 as D (6 bases). The CDR3 runs to 15 residues. Deletions cut 3 bases from V and 4 bases from J, with 13 bases between. Germline CDR1 PRHDT, CDR2 FYEKMQ (reference sequence). The CDR3 DNA follows: TGTGCCAGCAGCTTCGGGGGAGGCCTATACAATGAGCAGTTCTTC. Translating gives CASSFGGGLYNEQFF.

The chain links TRBV13 to TRBJ2-3; 7 positions agree with TRBD1. Germline CDR1 and CDR2: PRHDT and FYEKMQ (reference sequence). With V trimmed by 2 bases and J by 3 bases, 2 bases remained unmatched. This CDR3 spans 14 amino acids. The CDR3 bases are TGTGCCAGCAGCTTATGGACAGGTACAGATACGCAGTATTTT. Its translation is CASSLWTGTDTQYF.

V usage is TRBV2 and J usage is TRBJ2-7; D is uncertain. The germline V gene encodes CDR1 SNHLY and CDR2 FYNNEI. Trimming pared 6 bases from V and 5 bases from J, leaving 8 bases between. The length of the CDR3 is 11 residues. The CDR3 spells CASSVSHEQYF. The DNA for the CDR3 is TGTGCCAGCAGCGTCTCACACGAGCAGTACTTC. The full variable domain, with the rest looked up from reference TRBV2 and TRBJ2-7, is EPEVTQTPSHQVTQMGQEVILRCVPISNHLYFYWYRQILGQKVEFLVSFYNNEISEKSEIFDDQFSVERPDGSNFTLKIRSTKLEDSAMYFCASSVSHEQYFGPGTRLTVT.

This chain connects TRBV7-2 to TRBJ1-2; D unclear. Germline loops: CDR1 SGHTA, CDR2 FQGNSA. The ends were cut back, 1 base at V and 7 bases at J, with 22 bases in the middle. This CDR3 spans 17 amino acids. The CDR3 sequence is CASSLGRQVPSVGGYTF. CDR3 DNA: TGTGCCAGCAGCTTAGGACGGCAGGTCCCCTCGGTTGGTGGCTACACCTTC.